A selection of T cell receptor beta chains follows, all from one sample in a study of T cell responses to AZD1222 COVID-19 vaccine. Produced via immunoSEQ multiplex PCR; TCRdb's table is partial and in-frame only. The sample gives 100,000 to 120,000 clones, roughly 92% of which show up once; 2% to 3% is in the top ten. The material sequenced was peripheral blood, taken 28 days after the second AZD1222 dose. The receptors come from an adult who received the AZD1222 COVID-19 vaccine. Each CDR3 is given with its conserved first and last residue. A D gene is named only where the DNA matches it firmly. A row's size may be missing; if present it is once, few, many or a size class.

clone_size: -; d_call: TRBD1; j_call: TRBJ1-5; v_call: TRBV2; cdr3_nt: TGTGCCAGCAGGGGGCTACGGACAGGAGATCAGCCCCAGCATTTT; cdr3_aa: CASRGLRTGDQPQHF
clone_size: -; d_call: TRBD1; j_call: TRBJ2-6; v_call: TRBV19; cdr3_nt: TGTGCCAGTAGTATTGGAACGGGACAGTTTTCTTACTCTGGGGCCAACGTCCTGACTTTC; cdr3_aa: CASSIGTGQFSYSGANVLTF
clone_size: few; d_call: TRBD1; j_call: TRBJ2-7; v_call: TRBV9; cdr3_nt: TGTGCCAGCAGCATGGGACAGAGCTCCTACGAGCAGTACTTC; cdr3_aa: CASSMGQSSYEQYF
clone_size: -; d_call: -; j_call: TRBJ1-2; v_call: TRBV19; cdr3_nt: TGTGCCAGTAGGTCGAGGGGAATTCCCCTTGCCCCAAGGGGCTACACCTTC; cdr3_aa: CASRSRGIPLAPRGYTF
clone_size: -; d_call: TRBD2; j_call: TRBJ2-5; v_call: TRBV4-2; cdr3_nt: TGTGCCAGCAGCCTGAATCATGGGACTAGCGGGGGCAGCTCGGAGACCCAGTACTTC; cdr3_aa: CASSLNHGTSGGSSETQYF
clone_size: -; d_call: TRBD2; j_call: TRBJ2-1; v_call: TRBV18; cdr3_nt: TGTGCCAGCTCACCATTGGGAGGGCCGTACAATGAGCAGTTCTTC; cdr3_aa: CASSPLGGPYNEQFF
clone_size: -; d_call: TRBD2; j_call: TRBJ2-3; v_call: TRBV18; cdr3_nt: TGTGCCAGCTCACCACCGGGGAGGGCTACAGATACGCAGTATTTT; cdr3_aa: CASSPPGRATDTQYF
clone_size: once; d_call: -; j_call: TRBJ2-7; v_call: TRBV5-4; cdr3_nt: TGTGCCAGCAGCCGCGACCCAACTTGGAGCGAGCAGTACTTC; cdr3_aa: CASSRDPTWSEQYF
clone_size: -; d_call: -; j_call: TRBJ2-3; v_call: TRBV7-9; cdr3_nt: TGTGCCAGCAGCTTAGCCGGGCTCACAGATACGCAGTATTTT; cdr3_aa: CASSLAGLTDTQYF
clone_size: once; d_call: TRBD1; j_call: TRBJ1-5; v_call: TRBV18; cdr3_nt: TGTGCCAGCTCGCCGACAGGGGGAATTTATAGCAATCAGCCCCAGCATTTT; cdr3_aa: CASSPTGGIYSNQPQHF
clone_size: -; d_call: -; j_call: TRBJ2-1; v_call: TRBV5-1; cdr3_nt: TGCGCCAGCAGCGGCACCGGCTCCTACAATGAGCAGTTCTTC; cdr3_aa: CASSGTGSYNEQFF
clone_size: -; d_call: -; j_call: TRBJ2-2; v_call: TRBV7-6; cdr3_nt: TGTGCCAGCAGCTTGCAGGGCTCCGGGGAGCTGTTTTTT; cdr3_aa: CASSLQGSGELFF
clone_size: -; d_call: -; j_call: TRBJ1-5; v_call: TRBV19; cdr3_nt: TGTGCCAGTACCCAGTACGGCGAAATGCGGCCCCAGCATTTT; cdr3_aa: CASTQYGEMRPQHF
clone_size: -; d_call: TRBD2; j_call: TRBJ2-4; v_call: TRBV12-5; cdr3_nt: TGTGCTAGTGGTTTGGGACTAGCGGGCGCCAAAAACATTCAGTACTTC; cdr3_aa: CASGLGLAGAKNIQYF
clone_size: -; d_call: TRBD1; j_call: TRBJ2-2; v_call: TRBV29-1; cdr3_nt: TGCAGCGTTGAAGATCTGGGTACAGGGGGTATCACCGGGGAGCTGTTTTTT; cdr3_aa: CSVEDLGTGGITGELFF
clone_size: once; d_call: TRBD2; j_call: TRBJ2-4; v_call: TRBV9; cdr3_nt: TGTGCCAGCAGCGTAGATCTAGCGGGATTTCAGTACTTC; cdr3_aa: CASSVDLAGFQYF